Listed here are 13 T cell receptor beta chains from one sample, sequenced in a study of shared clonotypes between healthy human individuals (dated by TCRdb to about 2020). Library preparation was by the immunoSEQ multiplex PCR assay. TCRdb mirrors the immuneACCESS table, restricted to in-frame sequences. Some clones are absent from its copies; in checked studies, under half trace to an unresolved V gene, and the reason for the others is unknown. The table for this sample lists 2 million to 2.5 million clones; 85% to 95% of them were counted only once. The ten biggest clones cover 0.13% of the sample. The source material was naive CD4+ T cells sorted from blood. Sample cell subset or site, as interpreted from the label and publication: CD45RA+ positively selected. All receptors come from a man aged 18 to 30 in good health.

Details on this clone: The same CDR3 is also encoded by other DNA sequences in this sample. CDR3: CAWTGNYGYTF. The CDR3 coding sequence is TGTGCCTGGACCGGGAACTATGGCTACACCTTC. V is TRBV30 and J is TRBJ1-2, with unresolved D. The CDR3 has 11 amino acids. The germline V and J ends were trimmed by 4 bases and 2 bases, with 5 bases remaining between them. Looked up from germline, CDR1 is GTSNPN and CDR2 is SVGIG (reference sequence).

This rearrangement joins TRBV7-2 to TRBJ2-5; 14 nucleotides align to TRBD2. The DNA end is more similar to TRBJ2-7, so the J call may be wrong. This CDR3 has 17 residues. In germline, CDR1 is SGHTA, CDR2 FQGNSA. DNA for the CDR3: TGTGCCAGCAGCCAGACTAGCGGGGGGGCTCGCCTCCACGAGCAGTACTTC. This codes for CASSQTSGGARLHEQYF.

CDR3 protein: CASSFLETSGDVYYNEQFF. The CDR3 DNA is TGTGCCAGCAGCTTTTTAGAAACTAGCGGAGACGTCTACTACAATGAGCAGTTCTTC. The V gene is TRBV7-9, the J gene TRBJ2-1; 8 nucleotides align to TRBD2. The CDR3 is 19 amino acids. Trimming removed 3 bases from V and 3 bases from J; junction bases left unmatched: 16. Germline CDR1 and CDR2: SEHNR and FQNEAQ (reference sequence). Full variable domain (missing parts from reference TRBV7-9 and TRBJ2-1): DTGVSQNPRHKITKRGQNVTFRCDPISEHNRLYWYRQTLGQGPEFLTYFQNEAQLEKSRLLSDRFSAERPKGSFSTLEIQRTEQGDSAMYLCASSFLETSGDVYYNEQFFGPGTRLTVL.

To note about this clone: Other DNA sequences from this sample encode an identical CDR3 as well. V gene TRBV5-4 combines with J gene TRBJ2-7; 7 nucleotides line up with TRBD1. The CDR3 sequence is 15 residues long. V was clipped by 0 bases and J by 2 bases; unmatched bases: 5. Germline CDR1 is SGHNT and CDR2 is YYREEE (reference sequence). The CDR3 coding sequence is TGTGCCAGCAGCTTGGGCGGTCAGGGGGCCTACGAGCAGTACTTC. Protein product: CASSLGGQGAYEQYF.

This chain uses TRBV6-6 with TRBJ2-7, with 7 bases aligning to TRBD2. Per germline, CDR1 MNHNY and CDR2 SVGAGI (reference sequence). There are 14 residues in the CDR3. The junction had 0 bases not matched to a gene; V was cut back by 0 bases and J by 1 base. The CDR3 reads CASSYSGLSYEQYF. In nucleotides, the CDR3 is TGTGCCAGCAGTTACTCGGGACTATCCTACGAGCAGTACTTC.

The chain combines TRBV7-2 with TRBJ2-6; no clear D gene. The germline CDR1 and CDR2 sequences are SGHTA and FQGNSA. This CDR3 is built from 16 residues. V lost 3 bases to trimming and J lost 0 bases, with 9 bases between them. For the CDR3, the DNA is TGTGCCAGCAGCTTGATGAGTAGCTCTGGGGCCAACGTCCTGACTTTC. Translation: CASSLMSSSGANVLTF. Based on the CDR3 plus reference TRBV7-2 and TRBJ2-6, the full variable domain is GAGVSQSPSNKVTEKGKDVELRCDPISGHTALYWYRQSLGQGLEFLIYFQGNSAPDKSGLPSDRFSAERTGGSVSTLTIQRTQQEDSAVYLCASSLMSSSGANVLTFGAGSRLTVL.

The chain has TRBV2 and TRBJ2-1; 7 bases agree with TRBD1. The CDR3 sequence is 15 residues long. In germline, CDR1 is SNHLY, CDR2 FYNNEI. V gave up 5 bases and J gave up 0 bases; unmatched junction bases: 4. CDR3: CASSPEGASYNEQFF. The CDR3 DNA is TGTGCCAGCAGTCCTGAGGGGGCCTCCTACAATGAGCAGTTCTTC.

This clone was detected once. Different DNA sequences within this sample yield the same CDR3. The CDR3 DNA sequence: TGTGCCAGCAGTTTAGCTGGGGCCGAGCAGTACTTC. This sequence encodes CASSLAGAEQYF. The V call is TRBV28, the J call TRBJ2-7, with a tentative D call TRBD1 (5 bases). Germline V gives CDR1 MDHEN, CDR2 SYDVKM. The CDR3 runs to 12 residues. V lost 2 bases and J 6 bases, leaving 8 bases between the germline ends.

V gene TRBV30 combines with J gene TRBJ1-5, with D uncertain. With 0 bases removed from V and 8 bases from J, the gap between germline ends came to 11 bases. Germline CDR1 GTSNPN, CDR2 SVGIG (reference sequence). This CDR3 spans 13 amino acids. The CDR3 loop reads CAWSVRVFEPQHF. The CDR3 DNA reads TGTGCCTGGAGTGTACGAGTTTTTGAGCCCCAGCATTTT.

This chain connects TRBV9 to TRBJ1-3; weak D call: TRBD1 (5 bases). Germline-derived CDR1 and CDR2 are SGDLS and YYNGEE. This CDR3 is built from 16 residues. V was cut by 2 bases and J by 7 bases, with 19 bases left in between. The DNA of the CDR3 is TGTGCCAGCAGCGTCGACAGTCCACTTCTGTCGAACACCATATATTTT. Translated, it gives CASSVDSPLLSNTIYF.

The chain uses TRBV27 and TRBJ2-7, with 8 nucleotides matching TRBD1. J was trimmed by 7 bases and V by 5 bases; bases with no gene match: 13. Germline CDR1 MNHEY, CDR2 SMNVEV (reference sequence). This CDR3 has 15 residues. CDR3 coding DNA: TGTGCCAGCAGTAACCCGGGACAGGCGCATAGAGAGCAGTACTTC. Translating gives CASSNPGQAHREQYF.

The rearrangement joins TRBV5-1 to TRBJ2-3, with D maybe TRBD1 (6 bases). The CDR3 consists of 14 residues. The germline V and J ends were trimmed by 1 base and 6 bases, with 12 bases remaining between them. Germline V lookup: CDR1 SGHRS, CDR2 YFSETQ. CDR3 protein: CASSLKQGGDTQYF. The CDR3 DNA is TGCGCCAGCAGCTTGAAACAGGGCGGTGATACGCAGTATTTT. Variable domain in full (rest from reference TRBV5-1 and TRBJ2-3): KAGVTQTPRYLIKTRGQQVTLSCSPISGHRSVSWYQQTPGQGLQFLFEYFSETQRNKGNFPGRFSGRQFSNSRSEMNVSTLELGDSALYLCASSLKQGGDTQYFGPGTRLTVL.

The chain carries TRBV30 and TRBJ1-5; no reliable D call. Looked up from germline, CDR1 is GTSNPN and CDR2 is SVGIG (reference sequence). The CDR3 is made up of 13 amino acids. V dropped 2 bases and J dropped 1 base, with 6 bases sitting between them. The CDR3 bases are TGTGCCTGGAGTCCACACAGCAATCAGCCCCAGCATTTT. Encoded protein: CAWSPHSNQPQHF.